The rows below give T cell receptor beta chains drawn from one sample of a study of a mutant IDH1 vaccine in newly diagnosed glioma. Which antigens these TCRs recognize remains unknown. Libraries were prepared by immunoSEQ multiplex PCR; TCRdb keeps only in-frame clonotypes and omits some of them. The table shows 45,000 to 65,000 clones, with roughly 82% occurring only once. The input for sequencing was PBMCs, taken from a glioma patient whose treatment included an IDH1 peptide vaccine. These receptors were taken from a young woman with glioma. Some clones in this sample may be carry-over from other donors' samples. The CDR3 runs from the conserved cysteine through the conserved F or W. The D gene is left open where the match is weak. Size values are once, few and many counts, or a class for expanded clones, and some rows have none.

j_call,d_call,clone_size,v_call,cdr3_aa,cdr3_nt
TRBJ1-1,NA,NA,TRBV7-9,CASSLSNTEAFF,TGTGCCAGCAGCTTATCGAACACTGAAGCTTTCTTT
TRBJ1-5,NA,NA,TRBV6-5,CASSRRRGGNQPQHF,TGTGCCAGCAGTCGGAGGAGGGGGGGCAATCAGCCCCAGCATTTT
TRBJ2-1,NA,NA,TRBV19,CASGIGEQFF,TGTGCCAGTGGTATCGGTGAGCAGTTCTTC
TRBJ2-2,NA,NA,TRBV6-1,CASTPRPRSGELFF,TGTGCCAGCACCCCTCGACCGAGGTCGGGGGAGCTGTTTTTT
TRBJ1-3,NA,NA,TRBV5-1,CASSLAGGVGSETGNTIYF,TGCGCCAGCAGCTTGGCCGGAGGGGTCGGGTCCGAAACTGGAAACACCATATATTTT
TRBJ1-1,NA,NA,TRBV7-8,CASSLGVQGAGNTEAFF,TGTGCCAGCAGCTTAGGGGTACAGGGCGCCGGGAACACTGAAGCTTTCTTT
TRBJ2-7,NA,NA,TRBV29-1,CSVVFWSDEQYF,TGCAGCGTTGTCTTCTGGAGCGACGAGCAGTACTTC
TRBJ1-4,NA,NA,TRBV19,CASHIGQGLQEKLFF,TGTGCCAGCCATATAGGGCAGGGGCTTCAAGAAAAACTGTTTTTT
TRBJ2-3,TRBD1,NA,TRBV30,CAHTTGGADTQYF,TGTGCCCACACGACAGGGGGCGCAGATACGCAGTATTTT
TRBJ1-1,NA,NA,TRBV9,CASSVEGLDTEAFF,TGTGCCAGCAGCGTAGAGGGGTTGGACACTGAAGCTTTCTTT
TRBJ1-5,TRBD1,few,TRBV19,CASSIQAPGGSRQAQHF,TGTGCCAGTAGTATTCAAGCGCCAGGGGGGTCGAGGCAAGCCCAGCATTTT
TRBJ2-2,NA,once,TRBV6-5,CASSYSGQSYTGELFF,TGTGCCAGCAGTTACTCAGGACAGTCCTACACCGGGGAGCTGTTTTTT
TRBJ1-2,NA,NA,TRBV10-3,CAIKAGNLEGYTF,TGTGCCATCAAAGCAGGGAACCTGGAGGGCTACACCTTC
TRBJ1-2,TRBD1,once,TRBV18,CASSPPGQGTYGYTF,TGTGCCAGCTCACCACCGGGACAGGGGACGTATGGCTACACCTTC
TRBJ1-5,NA,NA,TRBV10-3,CATSGGPNQPQHF,TGTGCCACCAGCGGGGGACCCAATCAGCCCCAGCATTTT
TRBJ2-7,NA,NA,TRBV5-1,CASRPQGGSYEQYF,TGCGCCAGCCGCCCCCAGGGAGGCTCCTACGAGCAGTACTTC
TRBJ1-1,NA,NA,TRBV27,CASSSTQDGVNAEAFF,TGTGCCAGCAGTTCTACCCAGGATGGGGTCAACGCTGAAGCTTTCTTT
TRBJ2-2,TRBD2,NA,TRBV7-3,CASSLGASGANTGELFF,TGTGCCAGCAGCTTAGGGGCTAGCGGGGCGAACACCGGGGAGCTGTTTTTT
TRBJ2-7,TRBD2,NA,TRBV5-6,CASSSISGRANEQYF,TGTGCCAGCAGCTCAATTAGCGGGAGAGCTAACGAGCAGTACTTC
TRBJ2-1,TRBD1,NA,TRBV7-2,CASSLVAGGRMSYNEQFF,TGTGCCAGCAGCTTAGTAGCAGGGGGACGAATGTCCTACAATGAGCAGTTCTTC
TRBJ1-6,NA,NA,TRBV10-3,CAISDSRQASSYNSPLHF,TGTGCCATCAGTGATTCCAGACAGGCGAGCTCCTATAATTCACCCCTCCACTTT
TRBJ1-5,NA,NA,TRBV19,CASSIGFEGIQPQHF,TGTGCCAGTAGTATCGGATTCGAGGGAATTCAGCCCCAGCATTTT
TRBJ2-7,TRBD1,few,TRBV7-9,CASSLYRDRDEQYF,TGTGCCAGCAGCTTGTACCGGGACAGGGACGAGCAGTACTTC
TRBJ2-7,NA,NA,TRBV6-5,CASSYTGHEQYF,TGTGCCAGCAGTTACACAGGGCACGAGCAGTACTTC
TRBJ2-2,TRBD2,NA,TRBV4-3,CASSPRLAGVPGELFF,TGCGCCAGCAGCCCCCGACTAGCGGGAGTTCCCGGGGAGCTGTTTTTT
TRBJ2-5,TRBD2,NA,TRBV30,CAWSTGGPSETQYF,TGTGCCTGGAGTACGGGAGGGCCCTCGGAGACCCAGTACTTC
TRBJ2-1,TRBD2,NA,TRBV9,CASSPAPGGHNEQFF,TGTGCCAGCAGCCCCGCCCCGGGAGGGCACAATGAGCAGTTCTTC
TRBJ1-1,NA,NA,TRBV10-3,CAISERSSTEAFF,TGTGCCATCAGTGAGAGGTCGAGCACTGAAGCCTTCTTT
TRBJ2-2,NA,NA,TRBV27,CASSLLGAAGELFF,TGTGCCAGCAGTTTACTGGGGGCGGCCGGGGAGCTGTTTTTT
TRBJ1-4,NA,NA,TRBV7-9,CASSLRGKGLFF,TGTGCCAGCAGCTTAAGGGGCAAAGGACTGTTTTTT
TRBJ1-3,NA,NA,TRBV19,CASSPTGTGNTIYF,TGTGCCAGTAGCCCCACAGGGACTGGAAACACCATATATTTT
TRBJ1-5,TRBD1,NA,TRBV5-5,CASSLQGTQPQHF,TGTGCCAGCAGCTTACAGGGGACCCAGCCCCAGCATTTT
TRBJ2-7,NA,NA,TRBV5-1,CASSLGGKGGPYEQYF,TGCGCCAGCAGCTTGGGCGGAAAGGGGGGTCCCTACGAGCAGTACTTC
TRBJ2-7,NA,NA,TRBV4-1,CASSQGRLYEQYF,TGCGCCAGCAGCCAGGGTAGGCTCTACGAGCAGTACTTC
TRBJ1-1,NA,NA,TRBV7-2,CASRPGHSNTEAFF,TGTGCCAGCAGACCGGGACATTCGAACACTGAAGCTTTCTTT
TRBJ2-7,NA,NA,TRBV27,CASSLGSPYEQYF,TGTGCCAGCAGTTTAGGGAGCCCCTACGAGCAGTACTTC
TRBJ1-2,TRBD1,few,TRBV16,CASSQDGTDYGYTF,TGTGCCAGCAGCCAAGACGGGACAGATTATGGCTACACCTTC
TRBJ2-3,TRBD1,NA,TRBV7-9,CASSLEDRGTDTQYF,TGTGCCAGCAGCTTGGAGGACAGGGGAACAGATACGCAGTATTTT
TRBJ2-1,TRBD2,few,TRBV28,CASSSGLASDEQFF,TGTGCCAGCAGTTCCGGACTAGCGTCAGATGAGCAGTTCTTC
TRBJ1-2,NA,NA,TRBV5-4,CASSLEVQVTNGYTF,TGTGCCAGCAGCTTGGAGGTTCAGGTCACTAATGGCTACACCTTC
TRBJ2-5,TRBD2,NA,TRBV6-5,CASSYSGTSGGETQYF,TGTGCCAGCAGTTACTCGGGGACTAGCGGGGGGGAGACCCAGTACTTC
TRBJ1-2,NA,NA,TRBV7-9,CASSFERADGYTF,TGTGCCAGCAGCTTTGAGAGGGCAGATGGCTACACCTTC
TRBJ2-2,NA,once,TRBV5-6,CASSLARGPGELFF,TGTGCCAGCAGCTTGGCCCGGGGTCCCGGGGAGCTGTTTTTT
TRBJ1-3,TRBD1,NA,TRBV6-5,CASSSTGGGNTIYF,TGTGCCAGCAGTTCCACAGGGGGTGGAAACACCATATATTTT
TRBJ2-5,NA,NA,TRBV9,CASSVMGRTQETQYF,TGTGCCAGCAGCGTAATGGGGCGGACTCAAGAGACCCAGTACTTC
TRBJ1-1,NA,NA,TRBV2,CASSFQGTGNTEAFF,TGTGCCAGCAGTTTTCAGGGGACTGGGAACACTGAAGCTTTCTTT
TRBJ2-5,TRBD2,NA,TRBV5-1,CASSLRPSGGSETQYF,TGCGCCAGCAGCTTGAGACCTAGCGGGGGGTCAGAGACCCAGTACTTC
TRBJ1-3,TRBD1,once,TRBV27,CASSPGQGAYGNTIYF,TGTGCCAGCAGTCCGGGACAGGGGGCATATGGAAACACCATATATTTT
TRBJ1-1,NA,NA,TRBV30,CAGEARAQVNTEAFF,TGTGCCGGAGAGGCCAGGGCCCAAGTGAACACTGAAGCTTTCTTT
TRBJ1-1,TRBD1,NA,TRBV5-4,CASSSTLGQEAFF,TGTGCCAGCAGCTCCACGCTGGGACAGGAAGCTTTCTTT
TRBJ1-1,NA,NA,TRBV6-1,CASTRAGASTEAFF,TGTGCCAGTACCAGAGCCGGGGCGAGCACTGAAGCTTTCTTT
TRBJ2-7,TRBD2,NA,TRBV11-3,CASSSPGGAYEQYF,TGTGCCAGCAGCTCTCCGGGAGGGGCCTACGAGCAGTACTTC